This T cell receptor (beta chain) was observed in a study of cytomegalovirus exposure and HLA in healthy donors. Study-wide findings and caveats: Overall, approximately 150 TCR beta chains were annotated as cytomegalovirus-associated.

The table lists this clone with a count of one. The antigen is undetermined. Unmatched junction bases numbered 7, after V lost 3 bases and J lost 2 bases. Looked up from germline, CDR1 is LNHNV and CDR2 is YYDKDF (reference sequence). The CDR3 spans 16 residues. The PCR employed 60 Vbeta primers together with 13 Jbeta primers. In the original workflow: A later analysis tallied 80 million or so unique TCR beta chains, about 11 million of them shared. Repertoires were generated with immunoSEQ multiplex PCR, while TCRdb's copy carries only in-frame clones and drops some. That table is the source of V, J and clone size, and D and trimming were worked out from the DNA. The table records about 190,000 clones, around 79% of them present only once.

The chain carries TRBV15 and TRBJ2-7; TRBD1 matches 10 bases. Specimen: PBMCs. This TCR was recovered from a woman under 30 in good health and CMV-seronegative. CDR3 DNA: TGTGCCACCAGCAGGCGGTCGGGGACAGGGGCCTACGAGCAGTACTTC. This encodes CATSRRSGTGAYEQYF.